These 16 T cell receptor beta chains share one sample of origin, sequenced in a study of blood T cell repertoires in COVID-19. Clones were read by immunoSEQ multiplex PCR, and TCRdb kept only the in-frame ones, dropping some. Of 150,000 to 200,000 clones listed, 85% are singletons. Sequencing input: peripheral blood. The receptor set was obtained from a woman aged 55 to 70 with acute or convalescent COVID-19.

This clone has a handful of counts. The genes are TRBV9 and TRBJ1-3, with D possibly being TRBD1 (5 bases). The V gene lost 0 bases and the J gene lost 2 bases, with 9 bases spanning the gap. CDR3 size: 15 residues. Germline CDR1 and CDR2: SGDLS and YYNGEE. The chain's CDR3 is CASSVEVGAGNTIYF. CDR3 bases: TGTGCCAGCAGCGTAGAGGTAGGGGCTGGAAACACCATATATTTT.

This rearrangement joins TRBV28 to TRBJ1-1; tentative D call: TRBD1 (6 bases). The CDR3 has 15 residues. CDR1 and CDR2 from the germline V gene are MDHEN and SYDVKM. V lost 5 bases and J lost 8, with 21 bases in between. CDR3 protein: CASSTAGVGGREAFF. The CDR3 DNA reads TGTGCCAGCAGTACCGCAGGGGTGGGCGGAAGGGAAGCTTTCTTT.

The V and J genes are TRBV19 and TRBJ1-2, with D possibly matching TRBD1 (5 bases). Germline values: CDR1 LNHDA, CDR2 SQIVND (reference sequence). This CDR3 spans 15 amino acids. V lost 4 bases, J lost 5 bases, and 17 bases lay in between. CDR3: CASSSPPGLTYGYTF. The CDR3 region has the DNA TGTGCCAGTAGTAGCCCCCCGGGACTGACTTATGGCTACACCTTC.

The rearrangement links TRBV2 to TRBJ2-6, with a tentative D call TRBD1 (5 bases). V was clipped by 9 bases and J by 0 bases, with 6 bases between them. The CDR3 length is 13 residues. Germline CDR1 and CDR2: SNHLY and FYNNEI. The CDR3: CARGVSGANVLTF. DNA for the CDR3: TGTGCCAGAGGGGTCTCTGGGGCCAACGTCCTGACTTTC. Full variable domain (missing parts from reference TRBV2 and TRBJ2-6): EPEVTQTPSHQVTQMGQEVILRCVPISNHLYFYWYRQILGQKVEFLVSFYNNEISEKSEIFDDQFSVERPDGSNFTLKIRSTKLEDSAMYFCARGVSGANVLTFGAGSRLTVL.

The V call is TRBV30, the J call TRBJ1-2; possibly TRBD1 for D (6 bases). CDR1 and CDR2 from the germline V gene are GTSNPN and SVGIG (reference sequence). The CDR3 is 11 amino acids. Trimming stripped 5 bases from V and 4 bases from J, with 8 bases between. This CDR3 reads CAWDRSYGYTF. The CDR3 region has the DNA TGTGCCTGGGACAGGAGCTATGGCTACACCTTC. The whole variable domain, filled in from reference TRBV30 and TRBJ1-2, reads SQTIHQWPATLVQPVGSPLSLECTVEGTSNPNLYWYRQAAGRGLQLLFYSVGIGQISSEVPQNLSASRPQDRQFILSSKKLLLSDSGFYLCAWDRSYGYTFGSGTRLTVV.

This clone appeared a single time. The rearrangement links TRBV3-1 (or the pseudogene TRBV3-2) to TRBJ2-1, with TRBD1 as a possible D gene (6 bases). V lost 1 base and J 8 bases, leaving 12 bases between the germline ends. Germline loops: CDR1 LGHDT, CDR2 YNNKEL (reference sequence). The CDR3 covers 14 residues. The CDR3 reads CASSQGGLLDEQFF. CDR3 in DNA: TGTGCCAGCAGCCAAGGGGGGCTGTTGGATGAGCAGTTCTTC.

The rearrangement joins TRBV5-1 to TRBJ2-1; 10 positions agree with TRBD2. CDR3 length equals 14 residues. V was clipped by 4 bases and J by 9 bases; unmatched bases: 7. Germline V CDR1 and CDR2: SGHRS, YFSETQ. CDR3 bases: TGCGCCAGCAGCGCCCTAGCGGGAGTAGGTGAGCAGTTCTTC. It codes for CASSALAGVGEQFF.

The J gene is TRBJ2-3, the V gene TRBV27, with 10 bases aligning to TRBD2. In germline, CDR1 is MNHEY, CDR2 SMNVEV (reference sequence). V shed 5 bases, J shed 0 bases, and the junction held 14 bases outside the gene matches. The CDR3 has 19 amino acids. The CDR3 loop reads CASSLRTSGATPSTDTQYF. CDR3 DNA sequence: TGTGCCAGCAGTCTCCGGACTAGCGGAGCCACACCAAGCACAGATACGCAGTATTTT.

This clone was seen more than once but under ten times. V is TRBV20-1 and J is TRBJ2-3; D is unclear. The germline V gene encodes CDR1 DFQATT and CDR2 SNEGSKA (reference sequence). V shed 6 bases and J shed 7 bases, with 8 bases lying between them. This CDR3 is 10 amino acids long. The CDR3 DNA is TGCAGTGCCACGAGGAATACGCAGTATTTT. It translates to CSATRNTQYF.

This sequence joins TRBV28 and TRBJ1-5, with 7 bases identical to TRBD1. V was clipped by 6 bases and J by 2 bases; unmatched bases: 7. From germline, CDR1 is MDHEN and CDR2 SYDVKM. The CDR3 extends over 15 amino acids. The CDR3 nucleotides are TGTGCCAGCAGCAAGACAGGGTTGGGCAATCAGCCCCAGCATTTT. Translated: CASSKTGLGNQPQHF.

This clone was recorded once. The chain uses TRBV5-1 and TRBJ2-2; 9 nucleotides line up with TRBD1. CDR1 is SGHRS, CDR2 YFSETQ, per germline. The CDR3 contains 17 residues. V lost 0 bases, J lost 4 bases, and 7 bases stayed unmatched. The CDR3 protein is CASSLDHRGQGTGELFF. DNA for the CDR3: TGCGCCAGCAGCTTGGACCACAGGGGGCAGGGCACCGGGGAGCTGTTTTTT.

The V call is TRBV25-1, the J call TRBJ1-2; TRBD1 matches at 10 bases. V was pared by 5 bases and J by 4 bases, with 7 bases of the junction left unmatched. Germline V gene lookup returns CDR1 MGHDK and CDR2 SYGVNS. This CDR3 is 15 amino acids long. CDR3 loop: CASSPTRDRGYGYTF. CDR3 DNA sequence: TGTGCCAGCAGTCCCACCCGGGACAGGGGCTATGGCTACACCTTC.

This chain uses TRBV19 with TRBJ2-2, with 10 bases lining up with TRBD1. V dropped 9 bases and J dropped 5; count of bases not matched to a gene: 3. This CDR3 has 13 residues. Germline values: CDR1 LNHDA, CDR2 SQIVND (reference sequence). The CDR3: CASQDRGTGELFF. In DNA form, the CDR3 reads TGTGCCAGCCAGGACAGGGGGACCGGGGAGCTGTTTTTT.

Only one count was recorded for this clone. This sequence joins TRBV6-5 and TRBJ1-5, with 7 bases lining up with TRBD1. After removal of 5 bases from V and 7 bases from J, the junction contained 5 bases not matched to a gene. The germline gives CDR1 MNHEY, CDR2 SVGAGI. This CDR3 has 13 amino acids. CDR3 DNA: TGTGCCAGCAGTAGAAACAGGGGCCAGCCCCAGCATTTT. Translated: CASSRNRGQPQHF.

This sequence joins TRBV3-1 (or the pseudogene TRBV3-2) and TRBJ2-1; perhaps TRBD2 as D (6 bases). With 0 bases removed from V and 7 bases from J, the gap between germline ends came to 19 bases. The CDR3 spans 17 residues. From germline, CDR1 is LGHDT and CDR2 YNNKEL (reference sequence). The CDR3 protein is CASSQDRLVGRVNEQFF. The CDR3, as DNA: TGTGCCAGCAGCCAAGATAGACTAGTTGGGCGAGTGAATGAGCAGTTCTTC.

This clone was observed a single time. The chain links TRBV7-3 to TRBJ2-1; 11 positions match TRBD2. Germline V gene data show CDR1 as SGHTA and CDR2 as FQGTGA. V trimming: 2 bases; J trimming: 14 bases; junction bases outside the gene matches: 5. The CDR3 extends over 13 amino acids. CDR3 residues: CASSLLAGGAEFF. Here the CDR3 DNA reads TGTGCCAGCAGCTTACTAGCGGGAGGTGCCGAGTTCTTC.